This is a list of T cell receptor beta chains from one sample in a study of cytomegalovirus exposure and HLA in healthy donors. Clones were sequenced by immunoSEQ multiplex PCR, and TCRdb holds only the in-frame ones, with some missing. Among over 200,000 clones listed, roughly 90% were seen once. Material for sequencing was PBMCs. These receptor sequences come from a woman in her late teens or twenties in good health and CMV-seronegative. Each CDR3 is given without its conserved first and last residue. A D gene is named only where the DNA matches it firmly.

>TRBV11-3|TRBJ2-1|TRBD1
ASSLGGQGAYNEQF
>TRBV30|TRBJ2-7|.
AWSVLNEQY
>TRBV4-2|TRBJ2-1|TRBD2
ASSQGQLAATHQF
>TRBV11-3|TRBJ2-1|TRBD2
ASSSPWGGINEQF
>TRBV5-1|TRBJ1-1|.
ASSPPGGANTEAF
>TRBV2|TRBJ1-1|.
ASRPRGAQTEAF
>TRBV5-4|TRBJ2-7|TRBD1
ASSSATTGTGTEQY
>TRBV29-1|TRBJ1-1|.
SASVNTEAF
>TRBV5-1|TRBJ1-1|.
ASSYDRNTEAF
>TRBV19|TRBJ2-5|.
ASSIYGKPQETQY
>TRBV19|TRBJ1-2|TRBD1
ASSSQGMNYGYT
>TRBV29-1|TRBJ1-1|TRBD1
SAGQGNPGTNTEAF
>TRBV27|TRBJ2-7|TRBD1
ASRPAGTGSYEQY
>TRBV7-2|TRBJ2-3|TRBD1
ASSLTGGLPTDTQY
>TRBV4-3|TRBJ1-5|.
ASSQDYPGISNQPQH
>TRBV6-1|TRBJ1-5|TRBD1
ATDRGYQPQH
>TRBV7-2|TRBJ1-4|.
ASSLKGAATNEKLF
>TRBV6-1|TRBJ1-5|TRBD1
ASRGQGENQPQH
>TRBV7-8|TRBJ1-2|.
ASSFDRSYGYT
>TRBV9|TRBJ2-2|.
ASSVTPAGTGELF
>TRBV11-3|TRBJ2-7|TRBD1
ASSRGAGQAYEQY
>TRBV9|TRBJ2-2|TRBD2
ASSVEIAGVTGELF
>TRBV9|TRBJ2-7|TRBD2
ASSATPAGHYEQY
>TRBV19|TRBJ1-3|.
ASRQISGNTIY
>TRBV2|TRBJ2-3|TRBD1
ASSVNQGARDTQY
>TRBV7-3|TRBJ2-2|TRBD2
ASSPGGTLTGELF
>TRBV6-1|TRBJ2-7|TRBD1
ASSGTGGFYEQY
>TRBV7-2|TRBJ2-7|.
ASSSRYEQY
>TRBV25-1|TRBJ2-1|.
ASSESDYSSYNEQF
>TRBV19|TRBJ2-1|TRBD2
ASSRPPGTSGRSAPHEQF
>TRBV5-1|TRBJ2-1|TRBD1
ASSPGQTTYNEQF
>TRBV19|TRBJ1-6|.
ASSIDRYGNSPLH
>TRBV5-4|TRBJ2-7|.
ASSLAGETYEQY
>TRBV2|TRBJ1-2|.
ASGVEGLGYGYT
>TRBV2|TRBJ1-6|.
ASSPPGLDNSPLH
>TRBV7-2|TRBJ2-5|TRBD2
ASRTGGGETQY
>TRBV5-6|TRBJ2-7|.
ASSSQGSYEQY
>TRBV4-3|TRBJ2-2|TRBD2
ASSQLAGGVTGELF
>TRBV6-4|TRBJ2-1|.
ASRPAGADEQF
>TRBV27|TRBJ1-2|.
ASRTAGFNYGYT
>TRBV5-4|TRBJ2-3|TRBD2
ASSLESGRVTDTQY
>TRBV9|TRBJ2-5|.
ASSPDRLQETQY
>TRBV2|TRBJ2-3|TRBD2
ASTPYSGGTDTQY
>TRBV6-4|TRBJ2-1|.
ASSKHTSAPLDEQF
>TRBV2|TRBJ1-5|.
ASRIRDSGQPQH
>TRBV7-3|TRBJ2-7|.
ASSLRLGATYEQY
>TRBV30|TRBJ1-2|.
AWFSRGAGPNYGYT
>TRBV6-5|TRBJ2-7|TRBD1
ASSTDRGTYEQY
>TRBV5-1|TRBJ2-1|.
ASSGSGLAYNEQF